The source of this TCR beta chain is a study of cytomegalovirus exposure and HLA in healthy donors. Study as a whole: Of some 400 genotyped donors, approximately 84% clustered with self-reported Caucasian donors. Regarding the study as a whole: Sequence variants that were highly shared formed a cluster that was likely a sequencing artifact. An assumption of roughly uniform sequencing depth across donors underlay the presence/absence analyses. Later analysis revealed greater clonal expansion in HLA-associated TCR beta chains than in equally common others.

Primers included in the PCR were 60 Vbeta and 13 Jbeta primers. The method was immunoSEQ multiplex PCR; TCRdb's version includes in-frame clones alone and lacks a portion of them. The sample has under 300,000 clones, around 81% seen once; the top ten hold 8%. This CDR3 has 13 amino acids. V lost 3 bases to trimming and J lost 5 bases, with 10 bases between them. Per the germline V gene, CDR1 is LNHDA and CDR2 is SQIVND (reference sequence). Notes on this clone: Its antigen is still unknown.

Sequencing was done on a sample of PBMCs. This receptor was taken from a woman aged 60-75 years in good health and CMV-seropositive. V gene TRBV19 combines with J gene TRBJ1-1, with D unresolved. CDR3 in amino acids: CASSIERGTEAFF. CDR3 coding DNA: TGTGCCAGTAGTATTGAAAGAGGGACTGAAGCTTTCTTT.